A selection of T cell receptor beta chains follows, all from one sample in a study of beta chain features in type 1 diabetes. Assay used: immunoSEQ multiplex PCR; TCRdb lists only in-frame clones, some missing. The repertoire holds around 140,000 clones, approximately 13% seen once, with around 1.4% in the top ten. Material for sequencing was central memory CD4+ T cells from blood. These receptors originate from a man aged 18-30 years with type 1 diabetes. CDR3s include the opening cysteine and the closing phenylalanine or tryptophan. The order of the fields is clone size, J gene, D gene, V gene, CDR3 protein, CDR3 DNA. The D gene is left open where the match is weak. Expanded clones are given a class, and other clones once, few, many or no size at all.

- TRBJ2-5 TRBD1 TRBV5-4 CASSLQGAGETQYF TGTGCCAGCAGCTTACAGGGGGCTGGGGAGACCCAGTACTTC
- TRBJ2-2 TRBD1 TRBV25-1 CASSGWTGAAEELFF TGTGCCAGCAGCGGCTGGACAGGGGCAGCCGAGGAGCTGTTTTTT
few TRBJ2-3 - TRBV18 CASSPPLSQRDTQYF TGTGCCAGCTCACCACCCCTAAGCCAGCGGGATACGCAGTATTTT
- TRBJ1-5 TRBD1 TRBV19 CASSWGQGLDQPQHF TGTGCCAGTAGTTGGGGACAGGGGCTAGATCAGCCCCAGCATTTT
few TRBJ2-2 - TRBV7-7 CASSLGGNTGELFF TGTGCTAGCAGCTTAGGGGGGAACACCGGGGAGCTGTTTTTT
- TRBJ2-2 - TRBV10-3 CAIGTGGPGELFF TGTGCCATAGGGACCGGCGGTCCCGGGGAGCTGTTTTTT
few TRBJ2-1 - TRBV5-6 CASSSHGGRSSYNEQFF TGTGCCAGCAGCTCCCATGGCGGCCGAAGCTCCTACAATGAGCAGTTCTTC
- TRBJ2-5 TRBD2 TRBV9 CASSVDWTSRETQYF TGTGCCAGCAGCGTAGATTGGACTAGTAGGGAGACCCAGTACTTC
many TRBJ1-2 - TRBV30 CAWSVQVYYGYTF TGTGCCTGGAGTGTTCAAGTCTACTATGGCTACACCTTC
- TRBJ2-7 - TRBV2 CASRNEPSPYEQYF TGTGCCAGCAGGAACGAACCAAGTCCCTACGAGCAGTACTTC
few TRBJ1-1 TRBD1 TRBV28 CASRSYRGQNTEAFF TGTGCCAGCAGATCCTACAGGGGGCAGAACACTGAAGCTTTCTTT
few TRBJ1-1 - TRBV25-1 CASSEDKLTGAFF TGTGCCAGCAGTGAGGACAAATTGACCGGGGCTTTCTTT
few TRBJ1-2 - TRBV6-6 CASSSGSGYTF TGTGCCAGCAGTTCAGGGTCTGGCTACACCTTC
few TRBJ2-3 - TRBV5-1 CASSLGRPGDTQYF TGCGCCAGCAGCTTGGGGAGGCCGGGAGATACGCAGTATTTT
- TRBJ2-1 TRBD1 TRBV5-1 CASSSKQGANNEQFF TGCGCCAGCAGCTCGAAGCAGGGGGCGAATAATGAGCAGTTCTTC
many TRBJ2-1 - TRBV7-2 CASSLQAGPHEQFF TGTGCCAGCAGCTTACAGGCAGGGCCCCATGAGCAGTTCTTC
- TRBJ1-1 - TRBV7-9 CASSLVGRGAEAFF TGTGCCAGCAGCTTAGTTGGCAGGGGCGCTGAAGCTTTCTTT
- TRBJ2-7 TRBD1 TRBV4-1 CASSQDGTGGREQYF TGCGCCAGCAGCCAGGACGGGACAGGGGGAAGAGAGCAGTACTTC
few TRBJ1-2 - TRBV28 CASSSQGQGYTF TGTGCCAGCAGTTCTCAGGGTCAAGGCTACACCTTC
few TRBJ2-7 TRBD2 TRBV7-8 CASSLVGLAGGPRREQYF TGTGCCAGCAGCTTAGTGGGGCTAGCGGGGGGGCCCCGGCGCGAGCAGTACTTC
- TRBJ1-6 - TRBV6-6 CASSQQNSPLHF TGTGCCAGCAGTCAACAGAATTCACCCCTCCACTTT
few TRBJ2-6 - TRBV11-3 CASSQDSSGANVLTF TGTGCCAGCAGTCAAGACAGCTCTGGGGCCAACGTCCTGACTTTC
- TRBJ2-2 TRBD1 TRBV10-3 CAISLTGSNTGELFF TGTGCCATCAGTTTGACAGGGTCGAACACCGGGGAGCTGTTTTTT
- TRBJ1-1 - TRBV5-1 CASSFDSNLGNTEAFF TGCGCCAGCAGCTTTGACAGCAATCTGGGGAACACTGAAGCTTTCTTT
- TRBJ2-7 - TRBV18 CASSPRGDHEQYF TGTGCCAGCTCACCGAGAGGGGACCACGAGCAGTACTTC
- TRBJ1-5 - TRBV28 CASSPSELSNQPQHF TGTGCCAGCAGTCCCAGTGAACTCAGCAATCAGCCCCAGCATTTT